Included here is one T cell receptor beta chain sequence, with context. The antigen it recognizes is unknown. No base quality values were provided; no much bigger clone lies one nucleotide off. The immunoSEQ Assay, a bias-controlled multiplex PCR, was used to amplify TCRbeta CDR3 regions from genomic DNA. On the authors' methods: Within the assay, amplification of reference gene primers was used to estimate how many nucleated cells each sample contained. To quantify the absolute abundance of each unique TCRbeta CDR3 rearrangement, sequence reads were collapsed and filtered. Productive Simpson clonality was computed per sample as the square root of Simpson's diversity index over productive rearrangements. TCRdb stores this immuneACCESS table with in-frame sequences only. Part of the clones is absent; in the studies checked, under half of the shortfall reflects unresolved V genes, and no reason is known for the rest. Clonal size and the V and J genes are those of that table, whereas D and trimming came from the DNA. The table for this sample lists about 270,000 clones; 80% to 90% of them were counted only once. The ten largest clones represent about an eighth of the sample.

In Seattle, one collaborating source enrolled patients while the infection was active and tracked those patients longitudinally over the course of disease. The collaborating institutions used their own protocols to collect whole blood in K2EDTA tubes. For TCRbeta analysis, collaborators shipped samples as frozen whole blood, isolated PBMCs, or DNA extracted from either of those sample types. The data are from a study of blood T cell repertoires in COVID-19 (dated by TCRdb to about 2020). General notes on the study: The collaborator samples originated in the United States, Italy and Spain and spanned the acute and convalescent phases of COVID-19. The prospective study material was composed of cDNA or gDNA derived from T cells, B-cell-depleted T cells, or PBMCs. Subjects who had been exposed to COVID-19, were actively infected with it, or had recovered from it provided the deeply sampled blood TCRbeta repertoires that made up the dataset. The repertoires were made available in a free public database intended to serve as a resource for research on the immune response to SARS-CoV-2. Samples came from the ongoing ImmuneRACE study (first 160 participants) plus 1,254 subjects from 6 global collaborators. The sample metadata nearly always contained a de-identified subject ID, COVID-19 status, age in years and sex. Where available, HLA class I and class II types were obtained from metadata supplied by the sample provider rather than from assay-based typing. What the study reported, not specific to this receptor: The amount of clinical and demographic metadata varied by source and participant and was provided uncurated.

From a lookup of the germline V gene, CDR1 and CDR2 are MNHEY and SVGEGT. Its CDR3 holds 17 amino acids, cysteine through phenylalanine. Here the CDR3 DNA is all that survives: 51 bases in frame from base 1. V has 6 bases trimmed and J has 0 bases trimmed; junction bases matching no gene number 9. In this chain, TRBV6-2 or TRBV6-3 is recombined with TRBJ1-5; TRBD1 aligns with 9 central bases. The TCR comes from a woman aged 30 to 39 with COVID-19, enrolled during active disease. The sequencing sample was made of peripheral blood. The DNA reads as follows: TGTGCCAGCAGCCTAGGACAGGGGTGGAGTAGCAATCAGCCCCAGCATTTT. Its translation reads: CASSLGQGWSSNQPQHF.